This T cell receptor (beta chain) derives from a study of blood T cell repertoires in COVID-19 (dated by TCRdb to 2020 to 2021). A note on the overall study: The collaborator samples originated in the United States, Italy and Spain and spanned the acute and convalescent phases of COVID-19. The prospective study material was composed of cDNA or gDNA derived from T cells, B-cell-depleted T cells, or PBMCs. Subjects who had been exposed to COVID-19, were actively infected with it, or had recovered from it provided the deeply sampled blood TCRbeta repertoires that made up the dataset. The repertoires were made available in a free public database intended to serve as a resource for research on the immune response to SARS-CoV-2. Samples were obtained from the ongoing ImmuneRACE study (first 160 participants) and from over a thousand subjects provided by 6 global collaborators. Nearly every sample came with metadata listing a de-identified subject ID, COVID-19 status, age in years and sex. HLA class I and class II types, where available, came from metadata supplied by the sample provider rather than from assay-based typing. The paper as a whole reports these results and caveats: How much clinical and demographic metadata was included differed by source and by participant, and the metadata was provided uncurated.

Concerning this clone: The target of this receptor is not known. No qualities accompany the bases; no much larger clone lies one base away.

The immunoSEQ Assay, a bias-controlled multiplex PCR, was used to amplify TCRbeta CDR3 regions from genomic DNA. The original pipeline was this. The number of nucleated cells in each sample was estimated from the amplification of reference gene primers within the assay. To quantify the absolute abundance of each unique TCRbeta CDR3 rearrangement, sequence reads were collapsed and filtered. For each sample, productive Simpson clonality was calculated as the square root of Simpson's diversity index over productive rearrangements. The table was pulled from immuneACCESS by TCRdb, which kept in-frame rearrangements only. Such tables lose some clones; where checked, under half of the loss comes from unresolved V genes, and the rest has no known cause. V, J and clone size are those of that table, while D and trimming were read from the DNA. Across this sample there are roughly 160,000 clones, with 70% to 90% seen only once. The ten largest clonotypes hold around 2.1% of the sample.

The germline V and J ends show losses of 0 bases and 15 bases respectively, and no gene match explains 11 bases of the junction. Based on the germline V gene (reference sequence), the CDR1 and CDR2 sequences are WNHNN and SYGVQD. The CDR3 holds 15 amino acids from the cysteine to the phenylalanine. Just the 45-base CDR3 DNA is kept, in frame starting at base 1. Samples from volunteer blood donors who had recovered from COVID-19 were contributed by a second Seattle source. Each collaborating institution followed its own protocols to collect whole blood in K2EDTA tubes. For TCRbeta analysis, collaborators shipped samples as frozen whole blood, isolated PBMCs, or DNA extracted from either of those sample types.

The sequencing sample was made of peripheral blood. The receptor chain draws on TRBV10-1 and TRBJ2-1, with 10 central nucleotides matching TRBD2. This TCR was recovered from a man in his fifties who had recovered from COVID-19. The DNA is as follows: TGCGCCAGCAGTGAGTCTGTAGCGGGGGGCCCCAAGGCGTTCTTC. Translation gives CASSESVAGGPKAFF.